This entry is about one T cell receptor beta chain. No antigen is known for it. Base qualities are not provided; no much larger clone lies one nucleotide away. The study tested focal radiation therapy combined with CTLA-4 blockade (ipilimumab) in patients with chemo-refractory metastatic non-small-cell lung cancer. The library was built by means of the immunoSEQ multiplex PCR assay. Drawn from immuneACCESS, this table holds only the in-frame rearrangements with V and J called that TCRdb kept. Clones are partly lost; checked studies trace under half to an unresolved V gene and leave the rest unexplained. This sample gives fewer than 40,000 clones in total; about 68% of them show up just once. The ten largest clones represent 7% to 9.5% of the sample. This sample was taken from a study of radiotherapy plus CTLA-4 blockade in lung cancer (dated by TCRdb to 2017 to 2018). Broadly, across the study: Among enrolled patients, 15% to 20% had an objective response and 30% to 35% reached disease control. Study-wide conclusions, independent of this receptor: Early dynamic changes in blood T cell clones, together with increased serum interferon-beta after radiation, were reported as the strongest predictors of response. After treatment with radiotherapy and ipilimumab, TCR clones that originated in tumors expanded in peripheral blood.

Trimming removed 4 bases from V and 3 bases from J, leaving 16 bases between the germline ends. From the cysteine through the phenylalanine, the CDR3 covers 15 amino acids. The CDR3 DNA has 45 bases and is translated from base 1. The germline V gene (reference sequence) gives CDR1 as SGHNT and CDR2 as YYREEE. The TCR was taken from a human donor with non-small cell lung cancer who had stable disease on radiotherapy plus ipilimumab. The sequenced sample was peripheral blood, obtained from a patient treated with radiotherapy plus ipilimumab. The sequence is built from TRBV5-4 and TRBJ1-2; 6 matching bases give a weak D call of TRBD1. The CDR3 has the sequence CASSAGGGADYGYTF. The DNA sequence is TGTGCCAGCAGCGCGGGCGGGGGGGCGGACTATGGCTACACCTTC.